The 28 T cell receptor beta chains given below trace back to one sample, sequenced in a study of T cell changes during pregnancy in multiple sclerosis. Measured with immunoSEQ multiplex PCR; TCRdb has only the in-frame clones, and not every one. This sample has about 38,000 clones, with about 90% found just once. The specimen was CD4+ T cells from peripheral blood mononuclear cells, collected before pregnancy. All receptors come from a female donor with multiple sclerosis, enrolled in a pregnancy study.

As regards this clone: At one boundary the junction diverges from the germline segment, which might be a read error. The chain has TRBV7-7 and TRBJ2-2; TRBD2 matches 9 bases. CDR1 SSHAT and CDR2 FNYEAQ come from the germline V gene (reference sequence). The CDR3 is made up of 15 amino acids. The chain's CDR3 is CASSSLAGNTGELFF. Written as DNA, the CDR3 is TGTGCTAGCAGCTCACTAGCGGGGAACACCGGGGAGCTGTTTTTT. Filled out from reference TRBV7-7 and TRBJ2-2, the complete variable domain reads GAGVSQSPRYKVTKRGQDVTLRCDPISSHATLYWYQQALGQGPEFLTYFNYEAQPDKSGLPSDRFSAERPEGSISTLTIQRTEQRDSAMYRCASSSLAGNTGELFFGEGSRLTVL.

This chain connects TRBV7-2 to TRBJ2-7, with 16 bases that match TRBD2. Germline CDR1 reads SGHTA; CDR2 reads FQGNSA. This CDR3 is 17 amino acids long. V lost 0 bases to trimming and J lost 4 bases; unmatched junction nucleotides: 3. CDR3 loop: CASSLAGTSGGGYEQYF. The CDR3 DNA sequence: TGTGCCAGCAGCTTAGCTGGGACTAGCGGGGGGGGATACGAGCAGTACTTC.

The V gene is TRBV30, the J gene TRBJ1-3, with unresolved D. V lost 0 bases and J lost 5, with 8 bases in between. Germline V gene data show CDR1 as GTSNPN and CDR2 as SVGIG (reference sequence). The CDR3 is 13 amino acids. Here the CDR3 reads CAWSVTGRNTIYF. The CDR3 coding sequence is TGTGCCTGGAGTGTTACCGGGAGAAACACCATATATTTT.

The CDR3 loop is CATARTDTQYF. CDR3 in DNA: TGTGCCACCGCGCGCACAGATACGCAGTATTTT. V is TRBV15 and J is TRBJ2-3, with D unclear. This CDR3 has 11 residues. In germline, CDR1 is LNHNV, CDR2 YYDKDF (reference sequence). V lost 8 bases, J lost 1 base, and 4 bases lay in between.

The DNA of the CDR3 is TGTGCCAGCAGCGTTGGTGCGGCGGGCAGTACTAGCACAGATACGCAGTATTTT. It specifies CASSVGAAGSTSTDTQYF. This rearrangement joins TRBV9 to TRBJ2-3; tentative D call: TRBD2 (5 bases). The CDR3 extends over 18 amino acids. Trimming took off 2 bases at V and 0 bases at J, with 19 bases between the two ends. The V gene's germline CDR1 is SGDLS and CDR2 YYNGEE.

The chain combines TRBV30 with TRBJ1-4, with TRBD1 as a possible D gene (5 bases). V was shortened by 8 bases and J by 4 bases, with 23 bases between the two germline ends. The CDR3 contains 16 residues. Germline assignment: CDR1 GTSNPN and CDR2 SVGIG (reference sequence). CDR3 amino acids: CAGQRSRGGGNEKLFF. DNA of the CDR3: TGTGCCGGACAACGATCACGGGGCGGGGGTAATGAAAAACTGTTTTTT.

J is TRBJ1-4 and V is TRBV6-5; D remains ambiguous. V was shortened by 2 bases and J by 3 bases, with 10 bases between the two germline ends. CDR1 and CDR2 from the germline V gene are MNHEY and SVGAGI. The CDR3 is 15 amino acids. The CDR3 DNA is TGTGCCAGCAGTTACAGAGGGCCCCCTAATGAAAAACTGTTTTTT. Its translation is CASSYRGPPNEKLFF.

The gene calls are TRBV29-1 and TRBJ1-1, with TRBD1 matching 11 bases. V shed 5 bases, J shed 10 bases, and the junction held 9 bases outside the gene matches. Germline V CDR1 and CDR2: SQVTM, ANQGSEA. CDR3 length equals 13 residues. Here the CDR3 reads CSVRDRGWEGAFF. The CDR3 DNA reads TGCAGCGTTAGGGACAGGGGGTGGGAGGGAGCTTTCTTT.

The chain couples TRBV2 to TRBJ1-5, with D possibly matching TRBD1 (5 bases). Germline values: CDR1 SNHLY, CDR2 FYNNEI. Trimming removed 6 bases from V and 1 base from J, with 10 bases in between. CDR3 length: 14 residues. The DNA for the CDR3 is TGTGCCAGCAGGGGGCCGATCAGCAATCAGCCCCAGCATTTT. Its translation is CASRGPISNQPQHF.

This clone was recorded once. The chain carries TRBV5-1 and TRBJ1-5; D is undetermined. Deletions cut 1 base from V and 7 bases from J, with 9 bases between. CDR3 length equals 13 residues. Looked up from germline, CDR1 is SGHRS and CDR2 is YFSETQ. CDR3 region: CASSLREGQPQHF. As DNA, the CDR3 is TGCGCCAGCAGCTTGAGAGAGGGCCAGCCCCAGCATTTT. The full variable domain, its missing parts supplied by reference TRBV5-1 and TRBJ1-5, is KAGVTQTPRYLIKTRGQQVTLSCSPISGHRSVSWYQQTPGQGLQFLFEYFSETQRNKGNFPGRFSGRQFSNSRSEMNVSTLELGDSALYLCASSLREGQPQHFGDGTRLSIL.

The gene calls are TRBV11-2 and TRBJ2-7; D possibly corresponds to TRBD1 (5 bases). This CDR3 is 13 amino acids long. V was shortened by 3 bases and J by 3 bases, with 9 bases between the two germline ends. CDR1 is SGHAT, CDR2 FQNNGV, per germline. This chain's CDR3 is CASSFERGYEQYF. The CDR3 bases are TGTGCCAGCAGCTTTGAAAGGGGCTACGAGCAGTACTTC. Drawing the rest from reference TRBV11-2 and TRBJ2-7, the complete variable domain is EAGVAQSPRYKIIEKRQSVAFWCNPISGHATLYWYQQILGQGPKLLIQFQNNGVVDDSQLPKDRFSAERLKGVDSTLKIQPAKLEDSAVYLCASSFERGYEQYFGPGTRLTVT.

The chain is built from TRBV6-5 and TRBJ2-2; 12 bases fit TRBD2. With 4 bases clipped from V and 5 bases from J, the junction kept 5 bases outside the gene matches. Germline-derived CDR1 and CDR2 are MNHEY and SVGAGI. The CDR3 length is 16 residues. The CDR3 here is CASSSTGTSGTGELFF. CDR3 in DNA: TGTGCCAGCAGTTCCACGGGGACTAGCGGGACCGGGGAGCTGTTTTTT.

The V call is TRBV28, the J call TRBJ1-2; D gene ambiguous. The CDR3 extends over 13 amino acids. Germline V gives CDR1 MDHEN, CDR2 SYDVKM. V was pared by 5 bases and J by 3 bases, with 10 bases between. CDR3 region: CASSPGWDYGYTF. CDR3 DNA: TGTGCCAGCAGTCCCGGGTGGGACTATGGCTACACCTTC.

This clone has a handful of counts. J is TRBJ1-2 and V is TRBV7-2; 7 bases are a match to TRBD1. This CDR3 has 14 amino acids. With V trimmed by 1 base and J by 4 bases, 3 bases remained unmatched. The V gene's germline CDR1 is SGHTA and CDR2 FQGNSA. The DNA for the CDR3 is TGTGCCAGCAGCTTAGGCGCAGGGGGCTATGGCTACACCTTC. Translated, it gives CASSLGAGGYGYTF.

The chain combines TRBV5-1 with TRBJ1-3, with a weak D call TRBD1 (6 bases). Deletions cut 4 bases from V and 0 bases from J, with 14 bases between. In germline, CDR1 is SGHRS, CDR2 YFSETQ. The length of the CDR3 is 16 residues. For the CDR3, the DNA is TGCGCCAGCAGCCCGTCAGGGGTTATCTCTGGAAACACCATATATTTT. This sequence encodes CASSPSGVISGNTIYF.

The chain couples TRBV2 to TRBJ1-6; TRBD1 is a possible D gene (5 bases). The V end lost 3 bases, the J end lost 9 bases, and 12 bases lay between the germline ends. Germline values: CDR1 SNHLY, CDR2 FYNNEI. CDR3 length: 14 residues. The DNA for the CDR3 is TGTGCCAGCAGTGAGGCCCAGGGCTTTTCACCCCTCCACTTT. This sequence encodes CASSEAQGFSPLHF. Supplemented by reference TRBV2 and TRBJ1-6, the full variable domain reads EPEVTQTPSHQVTQMGQEVILRCVPISNHLYFYWYRQILGQKVEFLVSFYNNEISEKSEIFDDQFSVERPDGSNFTLKIRSTKLEDSAMYFCASSEAQGFSPLHFGNGTRLTVT.

This clone was seen only once. CDR3 loop: CASSLGGYSEKLFF. DNA of the CDR3: TGTGCCAGCAGCTTGGGGGGATATTCGGAAAAACTGTTTTTT. This chain joins TRBV7-9 and TRBJ1-4; D is possibly TRBD1 (5 bases). The CDR3 totals 14 residues. Germline V gene data show CDR1 as SEHNR and CDR2 as FQNEAQ (reference sequence). The V end was cut by 3 bases, the J end by 8 bases, with 13 bases between.

The J gene is TRBJ2-3, the V gene TRBV11-2, with D tentatively TRBD1 (6 bases). With 5 bases removed from V and 6 bases from J, the gap between germline ends came to 18 bases. The germline V gene has CDR1 SGHAT and CDR2 FQNNGV. The CDR3 is 15 residues long. In nucleotides, the CDR3 is TGTGCCAGCAGCACGAGGGGGAACCAAATGGATACGCAGTATTTT. Translating gives CASSTRGNQMDTQYF.

The chain combines TRBV27 with TRBJ1-1, with D possibly matching TRBD1 (5 bases). Germline V gene lookup returns CDR1 MNHEY and CDR2 SMNVEV (reference sequence). The CDR3 is 13 residues long. V shed 4 bases and J shed 5 bases, with 11 bases lying between them. CDR3 protein: CASSWQGRTEAFF. The CDR3 region has the DNA TGTGCCAGCAGTTGGCAGGGCCGGACTGAAGCTTTCTTT.

The chain is built from TRBV9 and TRBJ1-5; D may be TRBD1 (6 bases). The CDR3 sequence is 15 residues long. CDR1 and CDR2 from the germline V gene are SGDLS and YYNGEE. V was trimmed by 1 base and J by 6 bases, leaving 14 bases between them. The CDR3 region is CASSVSGGSGQPQHF. Here the CDR3 DNA reads TGTGCCAGCAGCGTATCGGGGGGCTCGGGTCAGCCCCAGCATTTT.

The rearrangement joins TRBV2 to TRBJ2-2; tentatively, D is TRBD1 (5 bases). The CDR3 has 15 residues. V dropped 5 bases and J dropped 1 base, with 11 bases sitting between them. Germline values: CDR1 SNHLY, CDR2 FYNNEI. CDR3 amino acids: CASSYHRGNTGELFF. CDR3 DNA sequence: TGTGCCAGCAGTTACCATAGGGGGAACACCGGGGAGCTGTTTTTT.

The chain joins TRBV6-6 to TRBJ1-1, with a weak D call TRBD1 (6 bases). CDR1 is MNHNY and CDR2 is SVGAGI in the germline V gene (reference sequence). V dropped 4 bases and J dropped 4 bases, with 13 bases sitting between them. There are 14 residues in the CDR3. The CDR3 coding sequence is TGTGCCAGCAGTTCACAGGGCCGGACCACTGAAGCTTTCTTT. It is translated as CASSSQGRTTEAFF.

The chain is built from TRBV20-1 and TRBJ1-6; TRBD1 might be the D (5 bases). There are 11 residues in the CDR3. Germline CDR1 is DFQATT and CDR2 is SNEGSKA (reference sequence). CDR3 in amino acids: CRLAGRSPLHF. The CDR3 DNA reads as TGCCGACTAGCAGGGAGATCACCCCTCCACTTT.

This clone appeared a single time. This sequence joins TRBV7-8 and TRBJ1-2; D possibly corresponds to TRBD1 (5 bases). Trimming removed 4 bases at V and 4 bases at J, with 10 bases between. Germline V gives CDR1 SGHVS, CDR2 FQNEAQ. The CDR3 has 13 amino acids. CDR3 DNA: TGTGCCAGCAGCTCCGACAGCCTCTATGGCTACACCTTC. Translation gives CASSSDSLYGYTF.

The chain combines TRBV5-1 with TRBJ2-7; TRBD1 matches 9 bases. This CDR3 is 15 amino acids long. V lost 5 bases to trimming and J lost 0 bases; unmatched junction nucleotides: 6. CDR1 and CDR2 from the germline V gene are SGHRS and YFSETQ. CDR3 amino acids: CASSWQGQGSYEQYF. In DNA form, the CDR3 reads TGCGCCAGCAGTTGGCAGGGACAGGGCTCCTACGAGCAGTACTTC.

This sequence joins TRBV20-1 and TRBJ1-2; D unclear. The CDR3 extends over 11 amino acids. V lost 3 bases and J lost 4, with 6 bases in between. Germline CDR1 is DFQATT and CDR2 is SNEGSKA (reference sequence). For the CDR3, the DNA is TGCAGTGCTAGGGACTTCTATGGCTACACCTTC. Amino acids: CSARDFYGYTF.

The chain employs TRBV7-2 and TRBJ1-1, with TRBD1 matching 8 bases. This CDR3 comprises 15 residues. Trimming took 5 bases from V and 1 from J; bases not matched to a gene: 6. CDR1 and CDR2 from the germline V gene are SGHTA and FQGNSA. CDR3 DNA: TGTGCCAGCAGCGGCGGGGACAGGAAGAACACTGAAGCTTTCTTT. This codes for CASSGGDRKNTEAFF.

V usage is TRBV29-1 and J usage is TRBJ1-1, with unresolved D. V lost 3 bases, J lost 5 bases, and 10 bases lay in between. This CDR3 is 12 amino acids long. Germline CDR1 SQVTM, CDR2 ANQGSEA. The CDR3, as DNA: TGCAGCGTTGATGCGGGAGGGACTGAAGCTTTCTTT. Translating it yields CSVDAGGTEAFF. Supplemented by reference TRBV29-1 and TRBJ1-1, the full variable domain reads SAVISQKPSRDICQRGTSLTIQCQVDSQVTMMFWYRQQPGQSLTLIATANQGSEATYESGFVIDKFPISRPNLTFSTLTVSNMSPEDSSIYLCSVDAGGTEAFFGQGTRLTVV.